These 9 T cell receptor beta chains came from one sample sequenced in a study of cytomegalovirus exposure and HLA in healthy donors. The PCR contained 60 Vbeta and 13 Jbeta primers. The table came from immunoSEQ multiplex PCR; TCRdb's copy has only in-frame clones and leaves some out. The sample has around 200,000 clones, about 88% seen once. The sequencing input was PBMCs. Receptors were obtained from a woman between 25 and 40 years old in good health and CMV-seronegative.

This chain joins TRBV29-1 and TRBJ2-3, with TRBD2 matching 7 bases. Germline V gene sequence: CDR1 SQVTM, CDR2 ANQGSEA. CDR3 length: 14 amino acids. J gave up 4 bases and V 4 bases, and 8 bases lay outside the gene matches. CDR3 nucleotide sequence: TGCAGCGTTGGGCGGGAGTTAGTGGCAGATACGCAGTATTTT. Translating it yields CSVGRELVADTQYF.

The chain couples TRBV2 to TRBJ1-3, with TRBD1 as a possible D gene (5 bases). V was pared by 8 bases and J by 0 bases, with 8 bases between. Germline loops: CDR1 SNHLY, CDR2 FYNNEI. The length of the CDR3 is 13 residues. This CDR3 is CASAGLSGNTIYF. The CDR3 nucleotides read TGTGCCAGCGCAGGGCTCTCTGGAAACACCATATATTTT.

CDR3 residues: CASGAGSSGNTIYF. The CDR3 DNA sequence: TGCGCCAGCGGGGCAGGTAGCTCTGGAAACACCATATATTTT. The J gene is TRBJ1-3, the V gene TRBV5-1, with D tentatively TRBD1 (5 bases). Germline CDR1 SGHRS, CDR2 YFSETQ. This CDR3 has 14 residues. V was trimmed by 7 bases and J by 0 bases, leaving 11 bases between them. Using reference TRBV5-1 and TRBJ1-3 for the parts outside the CDR3, the full variable domain is KAGVTQTPRYLIKTRGQQVTLSCSPISGHRSVSWYQQTPGQGLQFLFEYFSETQRNKGNFPGRFSGRQFSNSRSEMNVSTLELGDSALYLCASGAGSSGNTIYFGEGSWLTVV.

V is TRBV2 and J is TRBJ2-7; D remains unclear. This CDR3 is built from 15 residues. CDR1 and CDR2 from the germline V gene are SNHLY and FYNNEI. Trimming stripped 6 bases from V and 3 bases from J, with 18 bases between. CDR3 bases: TGTGCCAGCAGGACGAGACCAGCGTACCGCTACGAGCAGTACTTC. Its protein is CASRTRPAYRYEQYF.

This rearrangement joins TRBV29-1 to TRBJ2-3; maybe TRBD1 (6 bases). The CDR3 spans 12 residues. From germline, CDR1 is SQVTM and CDR2 ANQGSEA. V was shortened by 6 bases and J by 10 bases, with 17 bases between the two germline ends. CDR3 amino acids: CSVGAQVIPQYF. The CDR3 DNA reads TGCAGCGTGGGGGCGCAGGTTATTCCGCAGTATTTT.

The chain employs TRBV6-1 and TRBJ2-1; 8 bases are a match to TRBD2. Germline V gives CDR1 MNHNS, CDR2 SASEGT. This CDR3 is built from 18 residues. With V trimmed by 2 bases and J by 2 bases, 11 bases remained unmatched. Here the CDR3 DNA reads TGTGCCAGCAGTGAAAATGGAGCGGGAGTAGGTCCCTACAATGAGCAGTTCTTC. It codes for CASSENGAGVGPYNEQFF.

This rearrangement joins TRBV19 to TRBJ1-2; TRBD1 might be the D (5 bases). Trimming stripped 6 bases from V and 5 bases from J, with 13 bases between. Germline V gives CDR1 LNHDA, CDR2 SQIVND (reference sequence). This CDR3 is 13 amino acids long. The CDR3 loop is CASRDDRKYGYTF. DNA for the CDR3: TGTGCCAGTAGGGACGACAGAAAATATGGCTACACCTTC.

The rearrangement joins TRBV6-1 to TRBJ2-7, with 7 bases matching TRBD1. Unmatched junction bases numbered 11, after V lost 8 bases and J lost 1 base. The V gene's germline CDR1 is MNHNS and CDR2 SASEGT. This CDR3 has 15 residues. In DNA, the CDR3 is TGTGCCAGCGGTCCCCAGGACAGGCCATCCTACGAGCAGTACTTC. Its translation is CASGPQDRPSYEQYF.

This clone is a singleton in its sample. This chain joins TRBV2 and TRBJ2-5; 14 nucleotides agree with TRBD2. Germline assignment: CDR1 SNHLY and CDR2 FYNNEI. The J segment lost 1 base and the V segment lost 6 bases, leaving 1 base of the junction unmatched. The CDR3 spans 15 residues. The CDR3 DNA is TGTGCCAGCAGGGGACTAGCGGGGGTCCAAGAGACCCAGTACTTC. It yields the protein CASRGLAGVQETQYF.